This T cell receptor beta chain appears in the sequencing data of a study of beta chain features in type 1 diabetes. The study's findings and limits: In every one of the four CD4+ subsets, TCRB CDR3s were moderately but significantly shorter in Type 1 diabetes patients.

This clone was detected a few times. What it binds is not known. The V gene end was trimmed by 7 bases and the J gene end by 6 bases; junction bases not matched to a gene: 9. Germline assignment: CDR1 MDHEN and CDR2 SYDVKM. The CDR3 contains 13 residues. Sequencing targeted expressed TCRB transcripts, as all isolated RNA had been reverse transcribed. Here immunoSEQ multiplex PCR was the method, and the copy in TCRdb shows in-frame clones only, minus some. The sample lists some 160,000 clones, around 9% occurring once. The TCR was taken from a woman aged 25 to 45 with type 1 diabetes. Sequenced input: central memory CD4+ T cells from blood. The rearrangement links TRBV28 to TRBJ2-7; 7 bases fit TRBD2. The CDR3 loop reads CASNRAGAVEQYF. Written as DNA, the CDR3 is TGTGCCAGCAATAGGGCGGGAGCGGTCGAGCAGTACTTC.